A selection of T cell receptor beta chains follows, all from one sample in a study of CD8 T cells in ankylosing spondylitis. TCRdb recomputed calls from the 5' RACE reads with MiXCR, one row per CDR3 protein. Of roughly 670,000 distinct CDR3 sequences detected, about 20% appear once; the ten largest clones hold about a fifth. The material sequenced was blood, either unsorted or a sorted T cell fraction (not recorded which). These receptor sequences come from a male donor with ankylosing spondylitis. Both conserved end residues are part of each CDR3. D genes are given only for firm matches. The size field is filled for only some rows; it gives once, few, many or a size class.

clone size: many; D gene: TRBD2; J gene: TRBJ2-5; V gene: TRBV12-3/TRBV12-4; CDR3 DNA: TGTGCCAGCAGTTTCAGACTAGCGGGGGGACGGGCCCAGTACTTC; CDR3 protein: CASSFRLAGGRAQYF
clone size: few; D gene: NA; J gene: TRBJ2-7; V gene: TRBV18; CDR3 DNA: TGTGCCAGCTCACCTGAGTACGAAGAGATGCAGTACTTC; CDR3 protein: CASSPEYEEMQYF
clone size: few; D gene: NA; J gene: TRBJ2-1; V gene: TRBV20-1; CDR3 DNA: TGCAGTGCTAGAGATATAGGGGCGAGGCTAGCTGGTGAGCAGTTCTTC; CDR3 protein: CSARDIGARLAGEQFF
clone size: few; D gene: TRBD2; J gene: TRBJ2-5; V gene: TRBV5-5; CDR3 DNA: TGTGCCAGCAGCCCCCGGGGGGGACCAGAAGAGACCCAGTACTTC; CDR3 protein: CASSPRGGPEETQYF
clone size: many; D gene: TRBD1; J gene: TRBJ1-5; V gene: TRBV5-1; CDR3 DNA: TGCGCCAGCAGTATGGGCGCGGGACAGGATAGCAATCAGCCCCAGCATTTT; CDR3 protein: CASSMGAGQDSNQPQHF
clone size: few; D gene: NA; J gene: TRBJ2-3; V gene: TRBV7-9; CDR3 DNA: TGTGCCAGCAGCGCCGACAGCACGGAGAGCACAGATACGCAGTATTTT; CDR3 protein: CASSADSTESTDTQYF
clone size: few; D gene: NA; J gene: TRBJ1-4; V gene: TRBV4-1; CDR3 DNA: TGCGCCAGCAGCCGCCTACGACGGGAAAAACTGTTTTTT; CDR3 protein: CASSRLRREKLFF
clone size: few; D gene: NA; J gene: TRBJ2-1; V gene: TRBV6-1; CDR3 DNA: TGTGCCAGCAGTGTGCTCCTCTACAATGAGCAGTTCTTC; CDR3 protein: CASSVLLYNEQFF
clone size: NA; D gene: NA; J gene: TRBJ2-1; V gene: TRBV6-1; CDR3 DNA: TGTGCCAGCAGTGGGCCTAGGGACATAAAGTCGACTGATAGCTCCTACAATGAGCAGTTCTTC; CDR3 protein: CASSGPRDIKSTDSSYNEQFF
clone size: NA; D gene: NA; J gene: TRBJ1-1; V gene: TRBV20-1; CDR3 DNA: TGCAGTGCTAGAGACTCTTCTCTGAACACTGAAGCTTTCTTT; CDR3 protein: CSARDSSLNTEAFF
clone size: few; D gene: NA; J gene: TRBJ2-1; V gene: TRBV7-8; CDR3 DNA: TGTGTCAGCAGCTTCGGTATCAATGAGCAGTTCTTC; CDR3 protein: CVSSFGINEQFF
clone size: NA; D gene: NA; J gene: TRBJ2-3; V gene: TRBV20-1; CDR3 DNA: TGCAGTGCTAGAGATCTGAGTCTAGCATTAGATACGCAGTATTTT; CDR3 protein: CSARDLSLALDTQYF
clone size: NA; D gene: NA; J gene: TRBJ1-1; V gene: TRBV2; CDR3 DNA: TGTGCCAGCACCAACTTCGGGGGGAACACTGAAGCTTTCTTT; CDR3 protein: CASTNFGGNTEAFF
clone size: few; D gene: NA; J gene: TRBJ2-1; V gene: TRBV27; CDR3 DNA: TGTGCCAGCAGTCCCAGACCCTACAATGAGCAGTTCTTC; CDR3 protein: CASSPRPYNEQFF
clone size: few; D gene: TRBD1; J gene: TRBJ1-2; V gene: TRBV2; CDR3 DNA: TGTGCCAGCACGGGGACAGGGAGTCTCGTAGGCTACACCTTC; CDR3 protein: CASTGTGSLVGYTF
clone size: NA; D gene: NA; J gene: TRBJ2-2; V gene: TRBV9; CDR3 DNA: TGTGCCAGCAGCGTAGAAGGGAACACCGGGGAGCTGTTTTTT; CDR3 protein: CASSVEGNTGELFF
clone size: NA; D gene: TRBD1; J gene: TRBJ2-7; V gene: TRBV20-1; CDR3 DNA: TGCAGTGCTTACGACAGGGAAAGGAGTTACGAGCAGTACTTC; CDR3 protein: CSAYDRERSYEQYF